These T cell receptor beta chains were read from a single sample in a study of a mutant IDH1 vaccine in newly diagnosed glioma. The repertoire was sequenced with immunoSEQ multiplex PCR; TCRdb's copy has only in-frame clones and lacks some. The sample includes over 50,000 clones, 90% seen only once; the top ten take approximately 4.2%. These receptors lack a known antigen. This sample comprised PBMCs, obtained from a glioma patient whose treatment included an IDH1 peptide vaccine. All receptors derive from a woman aged 40-49 years with glioma. The CDR3 runs from the conserved cysteine through the conserved F or W.

TRBJ1-1,TRBV5-4,CASSFAQGGEAFF
TRBJ2-3,TRBV9,CASSVESGGADTQYF
TRBJ2-2,TRBV30,CAWSVGRRDGELFF
TRBJ2-7,TRBV2,CASRGDRGNPYEQYF
TRBJ2-1,TRBV4-1,CASSLGQGNEQFF
TRBJ2-3,TRBV4-1,CASSQDSLETDTQYF
TRBJ2-7,TRBV5-8,CASSQGTSGGFTREQYF
TRBJ2-1,TRBV19,CASSMAGSVYNEQFF
TRBJ1-5,TRBV2,CASQTVHSNQPQHF
TRBJ2-5,TRBV6-1,CASSEGDWGSTQYF
TRBJ2-7,TRBV5-6,CASRLRDSRSYEQYF
TRBJ1-1,TRBV9,CASSVVWEGEAFF
TRBJ2-4,TRBV19,CASSNSGGWAALAKNIQYF
TRBJ2-7,TRBV11-2,CASSLLNSYEQYF
TRBJ1-1,TRBV4-3,CASSQTRDGRESFF
TRBJ2-3,TRBV7-9,CASSLDFRVGAGSADTQYF
TRBJ2-7,TRBV27,CASAVWGTSTEQYF
TRBJ1-2,TRBV27,CASRIGGGYGYTF
TRBJ2-5,TRBV5-1,CASSLNGETQYF
TRBJ2-1,TRBV9,CASSVMTGSYNEQFF
TRBJ1-6,TRBV19,CATKTGYNSPLHF
TRBJ2-7,TRBV5-5,CASSFGPGQAYEQYF
TRBJ2-3,TRBV29-1,CSVVGGASDTQYF
TRBJ2-7,TRBV11-3,CASSSRVLAGIKTGYEQYF
TRBJ1-1,TRBV5-1,CASSTGPAGTEAFF
TRBJ2-1,TRBV29-1,CSVVGQGFYNEQFF